This T cell receptor beta chain appears in the sequencing data of a study of regulatory T cells in long-lasting Graves disease. This CDR3 is 14 amino acids long. The ends were cut back, 7 bases at V and 7 bases at J, with 14 bases in the middle. Points from the study as a whole: Persistent disease favored TRBV28, TRBJ1-2 and TRBJ2-5.

Building of the TCR beta libraries involved iRepertoire HTBI primers and Arm-PCR of CDR3 regions. In TCRdb, the multiplex PCR reads were re-called with MiXCR into one record per CDR3 protein. The sample comprises 350,000 to 500,000 distinct CDR3 sequences, over 15% of which are singletons, and around a tenth rests with the top ten. This clonotype has a count of ten or more. The antigen remains unidentified. Noted time point: newly diagnosed GD, antithyroid drugs for less than 3 months. Researchers made the TCR library from RNA that was extracted from PBMCs. These data also formed part of another study, on T cells in Graves' hyperthyroidism and ophthalmopathy. According to that study: First-round RT-PCR targeting the TCR CDR3 was performed with the HTBI primer set. Blood also contained most expanded thyroid clonotypes above 0.001.

Material: peripheral blood mononuclear cells (PBMCs), obtained at new diagnosis, from a patient treated with antithyroid drugs. The TCR originated in a woman in her twenties or thirties with Graves disease. The chain is built from TRBV12-3 or TRBV12-4 and TRBJ1-6, with D maybe TRBD1 (6 bases). The CDR3 bases are TGTGCCAGCACCCTGGACAGAGTAAATTCACCCCTCCACTTT. As protein: CASTLDRVNSPLHF.